The 21 T cell receptor beta chains below were found in one sample sequenced in a study of low-dose radiotherapy and immunotherapy resistance in tumors. Primers used for first-strand cDNA, a TRAV- and TRBV-specific set, covered both alpha and beta chains. For amplifying TCRs, the PCR ran for about 20 cycles with Phusion, which was used together with a constant-region primer and the adapter on the V primers. One entry per CDR3 protein results from TCRdb running MiXCR on the reads. The table has about 64,000 distinct CDR3 sequences, less than 30% seen once. Time point of the sample: before trial treatment. The specimen was PBMCs, collected before treatment. All receptors derive from a male donor with rectosigmoid adenocarcinoma.

CDR3 sequence reads: CASSLRAYNEQFF. The CDR3 DNA is TGTGCCAGCAGCTTAAGGGCGTACAATGAGCAGTTCTTC. The V and J genes are TRBV7-2 and TRBJ2-1; D gene uncertain. The CDR3 contains 13 residues. V lost 2 bases to trimming and J lost 4 bases, with 6 bases between them. Germline V gene lookup returns CDR1 SGHTA and CDR2 FQGNSA.

Comment on this clonotype: A read error likely explains this, since a far larger clone differs by one base. V usage is TRBV27 and J usage is TRBJ2-5, with 12 bases lining up with TRBD2. CDR3 length: 18 amino acids. V shed 3 bases and J 1 base; nucleotides not matched to a gene: 9. Germline values: CDR1 MNHEY, CDR2 SMNVEV (reference sequence). In nucleotides, the CDR3 is TGTGCCAGCAGTTTGACTAGCGGGAGAAGTATTTGCCAAGAGACCCAGTACTTC. Its protein is CASSLTSGRSICQETQYF.

At least ten counts were recorded for this clonotype. J is TRBJ2-2 and V is TRBV5-1; 7 nucleotides match TRBD1. The CDR3 has 15 amino acids. Germline V lookup: CDR1 SGHRS, CDR2 YFSETQ. V shed 2 bases, J shed 0 bases, and the junction held 1 base outside the gene matches. The CDR3 DNA sequence: TGCGCCAGCAGCTTTGGGACAGCGAACACCGGGGAGCTGTTTTTT. This codes for CASSFGTANTGELFF.

Of note for this clonotype: This likely came from a read error, as a far larger clone is one base away. V is TRBV5-1 and J is TRBJ2-7, with D possibly matching TRBD1 (6 bases). The germline V and J ends were trimmed by 4 bases and 7 bases, with 15 bases remaining between them. The CDR3 length is 13 residues. Per the germline V gene, CDR1 is SGHRS and CDR2 is YFSETQ. CDR3 in amino acids: CASSRQENNEQYF. As DNA, the CDR3 is TGCGCCAGCAGCCGACAGGAAAACAATGAGCAGTACTTC. The variable domain in full, completed from reference TRBV5-1 and TRBJ2-7, reads KAGVTQTPRYLIKTRGQQVTLSCSPISGHRSVSWYQQTPGQGLQFLFEYFSETQRNKGNFPGRFSGRQFSNSRSEMNVSTLELGDSALYLCASSRQENNEQYFGPGTRLTVT.

The CDR3 here is CATSDLNSPETQYF. The DNA for the CDR3 is TGTGCCACCAGTGATTTGAACAGTCCGGAGACCCAGTACTTC. The V gene is TRBV24-1, the J gene TRBJ2-5; D is unresolved. CDR1 and CDR2 from the germline V gene are KGHDR and SFDVKD. Trimming cost V 0 bases and J 5 bases, with 9 bases left between them. This CDR3 has 14 amino acids.

This clonotype was counted at least ten times. This rearrangement joins TRBV20-1 to TRBJ1-2, with 9 bases fitting TRBD1. CDR1 and CDR2 from the germline V gene are DFQATT and SNEGSKA (reference sequence). The CDR3 length is 13 residues. Trimming cost V 3 bases and J 3 bases; bases outside gene matches: 2. The CDR3 DNA follows: TGCAGTGCTAGGACAGGGGGAGACTATGGCTACACCTTC. Protein sequence: CSARTGGDYGYTF.

This clonotype was detected many times. The chain has TRBV21-1 and TRBJ1-2; the D segment call TRBD1 is taken from the table without a DNA check. TRBV21-1 has pseudogene status. This CDR3 region has 15 residues. The CDR3 loop reads CASSKAWGQLGGYTF. CDR3 bases: TGTGCCAGCAGCAAGGCATGGGGGCAGTTGGGTGGCTACACCTTC.

The chain carries TRBV4-1 and TRBJ2-1, with 7 bases aligning to TRBD1. The J segment lost 3 bases and the V segment lost 0 bases, leaving 5 bases of the junction unmatched. Germline assignment: CDR1 MGHRA and CDR2 YSYEKL. CDR3 length: 16 amino acids. Here the CDR3 DNA reads TGCGCCAGCAGCCAAGATTTGACAGGGAACTACAATGAGCAGTTCTTC. This gives the protein CASSQDLTGNYNEQFF.

The chain uses TRBV5-6 and TRBJ2-7, with TRBD2 as a possible D gene (6 bases). The CDR3 contains 15 residues. V was trimmed by 4 bases and J by 7 bases, leaving 21 bases between them. Germline CDR1 SGHDT, CDR2 YYEEEE. CDR3 DNA sequence: TGTGCCAGCAGCCGGGGGACTGGCCTACGGGGAGAGCAGTACTTC. Protein: CASSRGTGLRGEQYF.

This clonotype came up many times. This chain links TRBV28 with TRBJ1-5, with D possibly TRBD1 on 6 matching bases. Per the germline V gene, CDR1 is MDHEN and CDR2 is SYDVKM. V was clipped by 2 bases and J by 3 bases, with 11 bases between them. The CDR3 runs 15 residues. The CDR3 coding sequence is TGTGCCAGCAGTTTAGCGGGGGCTTACAATCAGCCCCAGCATTTT. Translation gives CASSLAGAYNQPQHF.

This clonotype was seen repeatedly, ten times or more. This sequence joins TRBV19 and TRBJ2-5, with D perhaps matching TRBD1 (7 bases). Germline CDR1 and CDR2: LNHDA and SQIVND (reference sequence). There are 14 residues in the CDR3. V gave up 6 bases and J gave up 8 bases, with 19 bases separating them. CDR3 in amino acids: CASSPGQRGETQYF. CDR3 coding DNA: TGTGCCAGTAGCCCGGGACAGAGGGGGGAAACCCAGTACTTC.

The rearrangement joins TRBV11-3 to TRBJ2-6; D gene ambiguous. The CDR3 has 14 residues. V lost 3 bases to trimming and J lost 0 bases, with 3 bases between them. Germline lookup yields CDR1 SGHNT and CDR2 YENEEA. The CDR3 protein is CASSFTSGANVLTF. For the CDR3, the DNA is TGTGCCAGCAGCTTTACCTCTGGGGCCAACGTCCTGACTTTC.

The rearrangement joins TRBV2 to TRBJ1-5, with 8 nucleotides matching TRBD1. CDR1 is SNHLY and CDR2 is FYNNEI in the germline V gene. J lost 7 bases, V lost 2 bases, and 7 bases had no gene match. The CDR3 covers 15 residues. CDR3 DNA: TGTGCCAGCAGTGAACAGGGGGCCGAACACCAGCCCCAGCATTTT. Its protein product is CASSEQGAEHQPQHF.

This clonotype showed up many times. This rearrangement joins TRBV19 to TRBJ2-3; D is undetermined. The germline V and J ends were trimmed by 3 bases and 0 bases, with 7 bases remaining between them. Germline V CDR1 and CDR2: LNHDA, SQIVND (reference sequence). The CDR3 loop spans 14 amino acids. Written as DNA, the CDR3 is TGTGCCAGTAGTATCTACCCGAGCACAGATACGCAGTATTTT. It encodes CASSIYPSTDTQYF.

In its sample, this clonotype was seen many times. This chain uses TRBV7-9 with TRBJ2-1; TRBD2 agrees at 8 bases. CDR1 and CDR2 (germline): SEHNR, FQNEAQ (reference sequence). CDR3 length equals 17 residues. The J segment lost 1 base and the V segment lost 5 bases, leaving 10 bases of the junction unmatched. CDR3 DNA sequence: TGTGCCAGCAGCCCGGAGCGGGGGCGCATTTCCTACAATGAGCAGTTCTTC. Translation: CASSPERGRISYNEQFF.

This clonotype was seen at least ten times. The V call is TRBV12-3 or TRBV12-4, the J call TRBJ2-2; D remains unclear. Deletions cut 3 bases from V and 3 bases from J, with 8 bases between. The CDR3 is made up of 14 amino acids. CDR3 amino acids: CASSFGWDTGELFF. In DNA, the CDR3 is TGTGCCAGCAGTTTCGGGTGGGACACCGGGGAGCTGTTTTTT.

The chain joins TRBV19 to TRBJ2-7; no firm D call. Trimming removed 5 bases at V and 2 bases at J, with 13 bases between. The V gene's germline CDR1 is LNHDA and CDR2 SQIVND (reference sequence). There are 14 residues in the CDR3. The CDR3 DNA follows: TGTGCCAGTAGTCCGCGACCGAGAACCTACGAGCAGTACTTC. Amino acid sequence: CASSPRPRTYEQYF.

This clonotype is categorized as medium-sized. The chain recombines TRBV28 with TRBJ2-3, with TRBD1 as a possible D gene (7 bases). Trimming removed 10 bases at V and 2 bases at J, with 13 bases between. Per the germline V gene, CDR1 is MDHEN and CDR2 is SYDVKM. There are 13 residues in the CDR3. The CDR3 spells CATGGQPTDTQYF. Written as DNA, the CDR3 is TGTGCCACCGGGGGACAGCCCACAGATACGCAGTATTTT.

This clonotype was recorded a few times. V usage is TRBV29-1 and J usage is TRBJ2-1, with 9 bases matching TRBD1. The CDR3 loop spans 17 amino acids. J gave up 3 bases and V 1 base, and 10 bases lay outside the gene matches. The germline CDR1 and CDR2 sequences are SQVTM and ANQGSEA. CDR3 residues: CSVEGFGQGILYNEQFF. CDR3 in DNA: TGCAGCGTTGAAGGATTCGGACAGGGGATACTCTACAATGAGCAGTTCTTC.

This chain links TRBV19 with TRBJ1-5, with 10 nucleotides matching TRBD1. The V segment lost 5 bases and the J segment 4 bases; nucleotides outside the gene matches: 11. CDR1 is LNHDA, CDR2 SQIVND, per germline (reference sequence). The CDR3 is 17 amino acids. The CDR3 here is CASSPYRDRGYNQPQHF. As DNA, the CDR3 is TGTGCCAGTAGTCCCTACCGGGACAGGGGTTATAATCAGCCCCAGCATTTT.

There are many counts of this clonotype. The chain links TRBV5-1 to TRBJ2-2; 7 bases map to TRBD1. CDR3 length: 13 residues. The trim removed 4 bases at V and 6 bases at J, leaving 3 bases unmatched. From germline, CDR1 is SGHRS and CDR2 YFSETQ. The CDR3 DNA reads TGCGCCAGCAGCGCCGACAGGGCCGGGGAGCTGTTTTTT. Its protein is CASSADRAGELFF. The variable domain in full, completed from reference TRBV5-1 and TRBJ2-2, reads KAGVTQTPRYLIKTRGQQVTLSCSPISGHRSVSWYQQTPGQGLQFLFEYFSETQRNKGNFPGRFSGRQFSNSRSEMNVSTLELGDSALYLCASSADRAGELFFGEGSRLTVL.